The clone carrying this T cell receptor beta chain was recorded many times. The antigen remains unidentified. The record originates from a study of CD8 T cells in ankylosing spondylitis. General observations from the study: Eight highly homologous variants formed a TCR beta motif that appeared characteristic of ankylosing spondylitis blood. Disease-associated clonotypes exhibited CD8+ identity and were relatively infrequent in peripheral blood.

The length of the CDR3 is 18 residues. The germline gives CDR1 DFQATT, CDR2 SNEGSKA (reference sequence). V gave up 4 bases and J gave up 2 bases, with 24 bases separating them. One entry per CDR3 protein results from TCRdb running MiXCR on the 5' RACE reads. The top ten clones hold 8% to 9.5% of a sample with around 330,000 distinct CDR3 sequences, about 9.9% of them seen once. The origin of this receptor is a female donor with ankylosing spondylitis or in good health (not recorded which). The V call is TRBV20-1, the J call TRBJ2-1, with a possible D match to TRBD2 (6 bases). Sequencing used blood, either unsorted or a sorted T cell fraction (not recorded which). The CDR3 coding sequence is TGCAGTGCTACCCCGGGGAGGAGGTGGCTTTTAGCCTACAATGAGCAGTTCTTC. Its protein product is CSATPGRRWLLAYNEQFF.